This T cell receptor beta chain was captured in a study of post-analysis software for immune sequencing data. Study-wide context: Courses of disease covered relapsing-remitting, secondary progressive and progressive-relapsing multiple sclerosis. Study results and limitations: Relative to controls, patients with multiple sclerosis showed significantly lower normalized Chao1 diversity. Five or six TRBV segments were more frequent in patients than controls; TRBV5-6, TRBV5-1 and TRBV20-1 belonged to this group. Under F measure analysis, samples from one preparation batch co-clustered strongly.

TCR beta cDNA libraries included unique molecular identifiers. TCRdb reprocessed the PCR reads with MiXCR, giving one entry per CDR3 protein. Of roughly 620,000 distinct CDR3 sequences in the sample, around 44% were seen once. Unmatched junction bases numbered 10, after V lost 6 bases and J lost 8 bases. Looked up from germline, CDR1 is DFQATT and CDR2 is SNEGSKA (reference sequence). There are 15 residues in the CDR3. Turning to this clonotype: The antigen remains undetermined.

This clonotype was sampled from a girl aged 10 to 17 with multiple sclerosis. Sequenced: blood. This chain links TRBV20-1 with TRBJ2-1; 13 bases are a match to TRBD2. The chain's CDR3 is CSAPTSGRAGDEQFF. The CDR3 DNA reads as TGCAGTGCCCCTACTAGCGGGAGGGCGGGAGATGAGCAGTTCTTC.